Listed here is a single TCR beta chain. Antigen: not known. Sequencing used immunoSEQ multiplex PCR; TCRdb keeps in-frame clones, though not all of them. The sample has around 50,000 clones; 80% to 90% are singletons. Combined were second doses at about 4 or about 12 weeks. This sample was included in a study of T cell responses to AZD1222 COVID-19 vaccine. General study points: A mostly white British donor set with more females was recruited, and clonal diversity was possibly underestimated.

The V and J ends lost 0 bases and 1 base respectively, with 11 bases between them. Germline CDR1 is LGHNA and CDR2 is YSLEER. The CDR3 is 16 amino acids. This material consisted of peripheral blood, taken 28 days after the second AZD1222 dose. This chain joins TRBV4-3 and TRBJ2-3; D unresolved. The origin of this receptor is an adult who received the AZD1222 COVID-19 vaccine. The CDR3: CASSQDGYRGTDTQYF. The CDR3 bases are TGCGCCAGCAGCCAAGATGGATATAGGGGCACAGATACGCAGTATTTT.